This T cell receptor (beta chain) stems from a study of technical replicates of blood from a few donors. The assay was immunoSEQ multiplex PCR, and TCRdb's table has in-frame clones only and misses some. The sample has roughly 16,000 clones, around nine tenths seen once. Sequencing was performed on PBMCs. This clonotype was sampled from a human donor in good health.

CDR3 amino acids: CASRRRGDSTDTQYF. The CDR3 DNA follows: TGTGCCAGCCGTAGACGGGGGGATAGCACAGATACGCAGTATTTT. The chain recombines TRBV5-5 with TRBJ2-3; the match to TRBD2 covers 7 bases. Germline CDR1 is SGHKS and CDR2 is YYEKEE (reference sequence). Unmatched junction bases numbered 8, after V lost 7 bases and J lost 0 bases. The CDR3 contains 15 residues.